The 20 T cell receptor beta chains below come from one sample, sequenced in a study of blood T cell repertoires in COVID-19. TCRdb keeps only in-frame clones here, not all; method: immunoSEQ multiplex PCR. The table has around 94,000 clones, approximately 92% seen once. Sequencing was performed on peripheral blood. Source of these receptors: a woman aged 50 to 65 with COVID-19, enrolled during active disease.

This rearrangement joins TRBV28 to TRBJ1-1; D possibly corresponds to TRBD1 (6 bases). This CDR3 has 14 residues. V was clipped by 8 bases and J by 1 base, with 14 bases between them. Germline lookup yields CDR1 MDHEN and CDR2 SYDVKM. CDR3 in amino acids: CASFGGTPNTEAFF. The CDR3 DNA is TGTGCCAGCTTTGGGGGCACCCCGAACACTGAAGCTTTCTTT.

The chain carries TRBV7-8 and TRBJ1-1; D may be TRBD1 (5 bases). The CDR3 extends over 12 amino acids. Germline V gene data show CDR1 as SGHVS and CDR2 as FQNEAQ. Trimming took 3 bases from V and 6 from J, leaving 8 bases between them. CDR3 DNA: TGTGCCAGCAGCTTCCCAGGGTCTGAAGCTTTCTTT. Translated: CASSFPGSEAFF. The full variable domain, rest sourced from reference TRBV7-8 and TRBJ1-1, is GAGVSQSPRYKVAKRGQDVALRCDPISGHVSLFWYQQALGQGPEFLTYFQNEAQLDKSGLPSDRFFAERPEGSVSTLKIQRTQQEDSAVYLCASSFPGSEAFFGQGTRLTVV.

The J gene is TRBJ1-2, the V gene TRBV28; D may be TRBD1 (5 bases). The CDR3 is made up of 14 amino acids. Germline CDR1 MDHEN, CDR2 SYDVKM. The V end lost 10 bases, the J end lost 2 bases, and 17 bases lay between the germline ends. This CDR3 reads CAITRSGLNYGYTF. As DNA, the CDR3 is TGTGCCATAACCAGATCGGGACTGAACTATGGCTACACCTTC.

The genes are TRBV6-1 and TRBJ1-2; TRBD1 is a possible D gene (6 bases). There are 13 residues in the CDR3. Germline assignment: CDR1 MNHNS and CDR2 SASEGT. Deletions cut 0 bases from V and 8 bases from J, with 10 bases between. The DNA of the CDR3 is TGTGCCAGCAGTGAAGCAGGGGGATTAGGCTACACCTTC. This sequence encodes CASSEAGGLGYTF.

This chain connects TRBV13 to TRBJ1-4; D may be TRBD1 (5 bases). CDR3 length equals 15 residues. Trimming cost V 5 bases and J 3 bases, with 13 bases left between them. Germline V lookup: CDR1 PRHDT, CDR2 FYEKMQ (reference sequence). The CDR3 DNA sequence: TGTGCCAGCAGCGCCTTGACAGCTTCTAATGAAAAACTGTTTTTT. Its protein product is CASSALTASNEKLFF.

V gene TRBV9 combines with J gene TRBJ2-6, with D unresolved. The CDR3 runs 18 residues. CDR1 is SGDLS and CDR2 is YYNGEE in the germline V gene. The ends were cut back, 0 bases at V and 2 bases at J, with 15 bases in the middle. CDR3 in DNA: TGTGCCAGCAGCGTAGCTGGATGGAGAGGCCCTGGGGCCAACGTCCTGACTTTC. Translation gives CASSVAGWRGPGANVLTF.

V and J are TRBV5-1 and TRBJ2-7; 10 bases align to TRBD1. Germline CDR1 and CDR2: SGHRS and YFSETQ. The CDR3 is 15 residues long. Germline trimming cut 2 bases from V and 5 bases from J; bases unmatched to any gene: 7. The CDR3 DNA sequence: TGCGCCAGCAGCTTTGAGACAGGGGGCCCCAACGAGCAGTACGTC. Protein product: CASSFETGGPNEQYV.

There are a few counts of this clone. The V gene is TRBV19, the J gene TRBJ2-1; 8 nucleotides agree with TRBD1. CDR3 length equals 14 residues. The V segment lost 0 bases and the J segment 6 bases; nucleotides outside the gene matches: 1. From germline, CDR1 is LNHDA and CDR2 SQIVND (reference sequence). CDR3 protein: CASSIDTGGNEQFF. The CDR3 DNA reads TGTGCCAGTAGTATAGATACAGGGGGCAATGAGCAGTTCTTC.

The chain combines TRBV11-2 with TRBJ1-6; D call uncertain. The CDR3 spans 18 residues. V was clipped by 6 bases and J by 5 bases, with 23 bases between them. Germline CDR1 reads SGHAT; CDR2 reads FQNNGV. The CDR3 spells CASSSQSPRRFNNSPLHF. DNA for the CDR3: TGTGCCAGCAGTTCCCAGTCCCCGAGGAGGTTTAATAATTCACCCCTCCACTTT.

CDR3: CASSPLQGTEAFF. DNA of the CDR3: TGTGCCAGCAGCCCCCTACAGGGGACTGAAGCTTTCTTT. J is TRBJ1-1 and V is TRBV3-1 (or the pseudogene TRBV3-2), with 7 bases aligning to TRBD1. This CDR3 has 13 amino acids. V lost 4 bases and J lost 5; bases outside the gene matches: 4. Germline lookup yields CDR1 LGHDT and CDR2 YNNKEL (reference sequence).

J is TRBJ2-3 and V is TRBV10-1; D perhaps matches TRBD2 (5 bases). CDR3 size: 12 residues. Germline V CDR1 and CDR2: WNHNN, SYGVQD (reference sequence). V dropped 3 bases and J dropped 6 bases, with 7 bases sitting between them. CDR3 region: CASSERRDTQYF. The CDR3 nucleotides read TGCGCCAGCAGTGAAAGGAGGGATACGCAGTATTTT.

The chain carries TRBV10-3 and TRBJ2-1, with D tentatively TRBD1 (6 bases). V dropped 10 bases and J dropped 6 bases, with 19 bases sitting between them. The CDR3 sequence is 14 residues long. CDR1 ENHRY and CDR2 SYGVKD come from the germline V gene. The CDR3, as DNA: TGTGCCACGGAAAAGAACAGGGAAGGCAATGAGCAGTTCTTC. Protein: CATEKNREGNEQFF.

The rearrangement links TRBV18 to TRBJ1-5; TRBD1 matches 8 bases. The CDR3 loop spans 15 amino acids. Germline loops: CDR1 KGHSH, CDR2 LQKENI. With V trimmed by 4 bases and J by 7 bases, 9 bases remained unmatched. CDR3 in DNA: TGTGCCAGCTCACACGGACAGGGAGGAGGGCAGCCCCAGCATTTT. Translated: CASSHGQGGGQPQHF.

The chain combines TRBV7-2 with TRBJ1-2; a possible D gene is TRBD1 (6 bases). The CDR3 is made up of 16 amino acids. Germline values: CDR1 SGHTA, CDR2 FQGNSA. V was trimmed by 5 bases and J by 4 bases, leaving 20 bases between them. The CDR3 spells CASSVLQGWRGYGYTF. Written as DNA, the CDR3 is TGTGCCAGCAGCGTCCTACAGGGTTGGAGAGGCTATGGCTACACCTTC.

The chain has TRBV12-5 and TRBJ1-6; D is ambiguous. This CDR3 comprises 14 residues. Per germline, CDR1 LGHNT and CDR2 FRNRAP. V lost 1 base to trimming and J lost 4 bases, with 5 bases between them. CDR3 DNA sequence: TGTGCTAGTGGTTTGGGAGGGTATAATTCACCCCTCCACTTT. Encoded protein: CASGLGGYNSPLHF.

CDR3: CASSVDGSRSPLHF. The CDR3 DNA is TGTGCCAGCAGCGTAGATGGGTCCAGGTCACCCCTCCACTTT. V usage is TRBV9 and J usage is TRBJ1-6, with D uncertain. This CDR3 contains 14 residues. CDR1 SGDLS and CDR2 YYNGEE come from the germline V gene. Between the trimmed V and J ends, which lost 0 bases and 10 bases, there was a span of 11 bases.

This sequence joins TRBV11-3 and TRBJ2-7, with D perhaps TRBD1 (5 bases). Germline loops: CDR1 SGHNT, CDR2 YENEEA. CDR3 size: 14 residues. Trimming shortened V by 2 bases and J by 2 bases, and 10 bases separated the two germline ends. This chain's CDR3 is CASSLQGYTYEQYF. DNA for the CDR3: TGTGCCAGCAGCTTACAGGGATATACCTACGAGCAGTACTTC.

J is TRBJ1-3 and V is TRBV2; TRBD1 is a possible D gene (5 bases). Looked up from germline, CDR1 is SNHLY and CDR2 is FYNNEI. This CDR3 is 16 amino acids long. V was shortened by 6 bases and J by 0 bases, with 15 bases between the two germline ends. This CDR3 is CASRSRDRSSGNTIYF. The DNA for the CDR3 is TGTGCCAGCAGAAGTAGAGACAGAAGCTCTGGAAACACCATATATTTT.

The gene calls are TRBV24-1 and TRBJ1-5; TRBD1 aligns across 8 bases. The CDR3 is 16 residues long. Germline CDR1 KGHDR, CDR2 SFDVKD. After removal of 4 bases from V and 1 base from J, the junction contained 5 bases not matched to a gene. In DNA form, the CDR3 reads TGTGCCACCAGTGACACGACAGGGGTAAGCAATCAGCCCCAGCATTTT. It translates to CATSDTTGVSNQPQHF.

The CDR3 sequence is CASSDTGLWGYTF. DNA of the CDR3: TGTGCCAGCAGTGACACAGGGCTGTGGGGCTACACCTTC. This chain joins TRBV6-4 and TRBJ1-2; weak D call: TRBD1 (6 bases). V lost 2 bases and J lost 8, with 12 bases in between. This CDR3 comprises 13 residues. Germline V gene lookup returns CDR1 MRHNA and CDR2 SNTAGT.